The 27 T cell receptor beta chains below all came from one sample that was sequenced in a study of identifying expanded T cells in peripheral blood. Assay used: immunoSEQ multiplex PCR; TCRdb lists only in-frame clones, some missing. The sample carries 80,000 or so clones, approximately 84% recorded once. Source material: blood. The receptor source for this set is a person aged 18 to 75 in good health.

This chain joins TRBV5-1 and TRBJ2-6, with unresolved D. The CDR3 has 13 amino acids. The germline CDR1 and CDR2 sequences are SGHRS and YFSETQ. Trimming left V 5 bases short and J 0 bases short, with 3 bases between. CDR3 sequence: CASSPSGANVLTF. Written as DNA, the CDR3 is TGCGCCAGCAGTCCCTCTGGGGCCAACGTCCTGACTTTC.

This chain joins TRBV7-9 and TRBJ2-2; D is unresolved. V gave up 3 bases and J gave up 5 bases, with 4 bases separating them. This CDR3 has 12 residues. Germline assignment: CDR1 SEHNR and CDR2 FQNEAQ (reference sequence). CDR3 protein: CASSLRTGELFF. In DNA form, the CDR3 reads TGTGCCAGCAGCTTGAGGACCGGGGAGCTGTTTTTT.

The J gene is TRBJ2-1, the V gene TRBV28; the D gene is possibly TRBD1 (5 bases). The length of the CDR3 is 17 residues. Germline V gene lookup returns CDR1 MDHEN and CDR2 SYDVKM. Deletions cut 3 bases from V and 0 bases from J, with 15 bases between. This CDR3 reads CASSLDTFLSSYNEQFF. The CDR3 DNA reads TGTGCCAGCAGTTTGGACACGTTCCTAAGCTCCTACAATGAGCAGTTCTTC.

V is TRBV7-3 and J is TRBJ2-1, with 8 bases that match TRBD2. Germline V gives CDR1 SGHTA, CDR2 FQGTGA. The V segment lost 5 bases and the J segment 7 bases; nucleotides outside the gene matches: 7. The CDR3 runs to 14 residues. CDR3 sequence: CASSDRASGNEQFF. The CDR3 coding sequence is TGTGCCAGCAGCGATAGGGCTAGCGGGAATGAGCAGTTCTTC.

The V and J genes are TRBV12-2 and TRBJ1-5. TRBV12-2 is tagged as a pseudogene. CDR3 size: 16 residues. CDR3 nucleotide sequence: TGTGCAAGTCGCTTAGCGAGGGGGGAACTGGGGGAGCCCCAGCATTTT. It specifies CASRLARGELGEPQHF.

This clone was counted once. CDR3 loop: CATTLYNEQFF. Written as DNA, the CDR3 is TGTGCCACCACACTTTACAATGAGCAGTTCTTC. The chain joins TRBV7-2 to TRBJ2-1; D ambiguous. The germline V gene has CDR1 SGHTA and CDR2 FQGNSA. The ends were cut back, 10 bases at V and 4 bases at J, with 8 bases in the middle. The CDR3 is 11 residues long.

The chain links TRBV5-6 to TRBJ2-7, with 14 bases aligning to TRBD2. Trimming removed 0 bases from V and 4 bases from J; junction bases left unmatched: 9. The length of the CDR3 is 18 residues. Germline values: CDR1 SGHDT, CDR2 YYEEEE. CDR3 nucleotide sequence: TGTGCCAGCAGCTTGGGGACTAGCGGGAGGAGACTAAATTACGAGCAGTACTTC. Translation: CASSLGTSGRRLNYEQYF.

The J gene is TRBJ2-2, the V gene TRBV6-6; 8 nucleotides align to TRBD2. The CDR3 is 15 residues long. The trim removed 6 bases at V and 1 base at J, leaving 4 bases unmatched. The germline V gene has CDR1 MNHNY and CDR2 SVGAGI (reference sequence). DNA for the CDR3: TGTGCCAGCAGACCTAGCGGGCTGAACACCGGGGAGCTGTTTTTT. This translates into CASRPSGLNTGELFF.

V and J are TRBV4-2 and TRBJ1-1; tentatively, D is TRBD1 (5 bases). CDR3 size: 16 residues. V was cut by 0 bases and J by 6 bases, with 17 bases left in between. Germline V lookup: CDR1 LGHNA, CDR2 YNFKEQ. The DNA of the CDR3 is TGTGCCAGCAGCCAAGATTTCGCGGCACGGGGCGCTGAAGCTTTCTTT. Its protein is CASSQDFAARGAEAFF.

V is TRBV28 and J is TRBJ1-3; perhaps TRBD1 as D (5 bases). Trimming shortened V by 4 bases and J by 2 bases, and 12 bases separated the two germline ends. Per germline, CDR1 MDHEN and CDR2 SYDVKM. The CDR3 sequence is 15 residues long. This CDR3 reads CASSSLGGAGNTIYF. CDR3 sequence (DNA): TGTGCCAGCAGTTCCCTGGGGGGGGCTGGAAACACCATATATTTT.

This clone is a singleton in its sample. The rearrangement uses TRBV18 and TRBJ1-2; D is undetermined. The CDR3 extends over 15 amino acids. CDR1 KGHSH and CDR2 LQKENI come from the germline V gene. V was pared by 3 bases and J by 0 bases, with 11 bases between. The CDR3 protein is CASSPVTEPNYGYTF. The DNA for the CDR3 is TGTGCCAGCTCACCCGTGACGGAACCTAACTATGGCTACACCTTC.

The chain joins TRBV10-3 to TRBJ2-7, with 7 bases matching TRBD1. With 6 bases clipped from V and 7 bases from J, the junction kept 15 bases outside the gene matches. The CDR3 spans 15 residues. The germline V gene has CDR1 ENHRY and CDR2 SYGVKD. The CDR3 reads CAIRGITGDYAEQYF. The DNA of the CDR3 is TGTGCCATCAGAGGAATTACAGGGGATTACGCGGAGCAGTACTTC.

The chain is built from TRBV15 and TRBJ1-1, with D unresolved. The CDR3 consists of 14 residues. The germline gives CDR1 LNHNV, CDR2 YYDKDF (reference sequence). The germline V and J ends were trimmed by 2 bases and 5 bases, with 12 bases remaining between them. Here the CDR3 reads CATSRPAQGTEAFF. The CDR3 DNA reads as TGTGCCACCAGCAGACCCGCCCAAGGGACTGAAGCTTTCTTT.

This chain uses TRBV4-2 with TRBJ1-1, with D unresolved. V was cut by 2 bases and J by 5 bases, with 15 bases left in between. The CDR3 is 15 residues long. In germline, CDR1 is LGHNA, CDR2 YNFKEQ. This CDR3 reads CASSQHARTETEAFF. The DNA for the CDR3 is TGTGCCAGCAGCCAACATGCCCGGACGGAAACTGAAGCTTTCTTT.

This clone was detected many times. The J gene is TRBJ1-4, the V gene TRBV21-1; the D segment call TRBD1 is taken from the table without a DNA check. TRBV21-1 corresponds to a pseudogene. This CDR3 spans 15 amino acids. The CDR3 DNA reads as TGTGCCAGCACCCCCATGGGGACAGGAACCGAAAAACTGTTTTTT. Amino acids: CASTPMGTGTEKLFF.

This chain links TRBV30 with TRBJ1-1; 10 bases map to TRBD1. CDR3 length: 13 amino acids. Germline V gene sequence: CDR1 GTSNPN, CDR2 SVGIG (reference sequence). V lost 5 bases and J lost 3; bases outside the gene matches: 3. CDR3 in amino acids: CAWSGTGDTEAFF. CDR3 sequence (DNA): TGTGCCTGGTCCGGGACAGGGGACACTGAAGCTTTCTTT.

The chain joins TRBV7-2 to TRBJ2-5; D remains unclear. This CDR3 contains 14 residues. V was cut by 2 bases and J by 4 bases, with 11 bases left in between. The V gene's germline CDR1 is SGHTA and CDR2 FQGNSA. The CDR3 spells CASSLTGFGETQYF. In DNA form, the CDR3 reads TGTGCCAGCAGCTTAACGGGTTTCGGAGAGACCCAGTACTTC.

This clone was recorded only once. The gene calls are TRBV11-2 and TRBJ2-2, with 8 bases that match TRBD2. From germline, CDR1 is SGHAT and CDR2 FQNNGV. Trimming cost V 0 bases and J 8 bases; bases outside gene matches: 8. This CDR3 spans 16 amino acids. For the CDR3, the DNA is TGTGCCAGCAGCTTAGATTGGGGCGGGAGGTCTGGGGAGCTGTTTTTT. Residues: CASSLDWGGRSGELFF.

This chain links TRBV7-2 with TRBJ2-7; maybe TRBD1 (6 bases). Trimming took 5 bases from V and 3 from J, leaving 8 bases between them. The CDR3 spans 12 residues. CDR1 and CDR2 from the germline V gene are SGHTA and FQGNSA. The CDR3 DNA reads TGTGCCAGCAGCCGGACAGTCTACGAGCAGTACTTC. Amino acids: CASSRTVYEQYF.

The chain joins TRBV9 to TRBJ2-6; the match to TRBD2 covers 15 bases. This CDR3 comprises 19 residues. Unmatched junction bases numbered 7, after V lost 3 bases and J lost 3 bases. CDR1 and CDR2 (germline): SGDLS, YYNGEE. The CDR3 region is CASSAIGGLAGGGANVLTF. DNA for the CDR3: TGTGCCAGCAGCGCTATTGGGGGACTAGCGGGAGGTGGGGCCAACGTCCTGACTTTC.

The DNA for the CDR3 is TGTGCCAGCAGTCGAAGACTAGGACTTTCAAGCTCCTACGAGCAGTACTTC. Translated: CASSRRLGLSSSYEQYF. V gene TRBV28 combines with J gene TRBJ2-7; tentatively, D is TRBD2 (6 bases). Between the trimmed V and J ends, which lost 5 bases and 0 bases, there was a span of 20 bases. The CDR3 runs 17 residues. CDR1 is MDHEN and CDR2 is SYDVKM in the germline V gene.

The V gene is TRBV4-2, the J gene TRBJ1-2; D gene ambiguous. The CDR3 runs to 16 residues. In germline, CDR1 is LGHNA, CDR2 YNFKEQ. Trimming left V 0 bases short and J 0 bases short, with 11 bases between. CDR3 bases: TGTGCCAGCAGCCAAGAAGCGTCTCTTTCTAACTATGGCTACACCTTC. Translated: CASSQEASLSNYGYTF.

The chain recombines TRBV4-3 with TRBJ2-7; no firm D call. Germline-derived CDR1 and CDR2 are LGHNA and YSLEER. CDR3 size: 14 residues. V shed 5 bases and J shed 0 bases, with 11 bases lying between them. The CDR3 here is CASSVSRSSYEQYF. The CDR3 region has the DNA TGCGCCAGCAGCGTTAGCCGGAGCTCCTACGAGCAGTACTTC.

The rearrangement uses TRBV11-1 and TRBJ2-3, with 7 bases fitting TRBD2. Unmatched junction bases numbered 6, after V lost 8 bases and J lost 4 bases. This CDR3 comprises 13 residues. Germline V lookup: CDR1 SGHAT, CDR2 FQDESV (reference sequence). Here the CDR3 DNA reads TGTGCCAGCGGGCCTGCGGGGGCAGATACGCAGTATTTT. Its translation: CASGPAGADTQYF.

This clone was seen only once. The chain is built from TRBV9 and TRBJ2-7, with 15 bases fitting TRBD2. This CDR3 has 17 residues. After removal of 3 bases from V and 3 bases from J, the junction contained 7 bases not matched to a gene. CDR1 is SGDLS, CDR2 YYNGEE, per germline. The CDR3 DNA is TGTGCCAGCAGCGCCGGGACTAGCGGGAGGTTTGGCTACGAGCAGTACTTC. Its protein product is CASSAGTSGRFGYEQYF.

The chain combines TRBV4-3 with TRBJ2-2, with 7 bases fitting TRBD2. Germline values: CDR1 LGHNA, CDR2 YSLEER. V was pared by 0 bases and J by 6 bases, with 10 bases of the junction left unmatched. The CDR3 extends over 17 amino acids. The CDR3 DNA reads as TGCGCCAGCAGCCAAGATTCGGGGGGTGGACCACCCGGGGAGCTGTTTTTT. It encodes CASSQDSGGGPPGELFF.

Notes on this clone: A much bigger clone sits one base away, suggesting this may be a read error. This specimen includes other DNA sequences encoding the same CDR3. V is TRBV4-2 and J is TRBJ1-2; 7 bases match TRBD1. V lost 3 bases and J lost 0; bases outside the gene matches: 1. There are 14 residues in the CDR3. Germline loops: CDR1 LGHNA, CDR2 YNFKEQ. Written as DNA, the CDR3 is TGTGCCAGCAGCCAGGACAGGTCTAACTATGGCTACACCTTC. This sequence encodes CASSQDRSNYGYTF.